Each of the 13 T cell receptor beta chains below was sequenced from the same sample in a study of T cells in localized non-small cell lung cancer. Using immunoSEQ multiplex PCR, the repertoire was profiled, and TCRdb retains in-frame clones only, with some absent. The table records under 95,000 clones, around 82% of them present only once. Material: peripheral blood, obtained before any cancer treatment. These TCRs come from a female donor aged 60 or older with stage I lung adenocarcinoma.

V usage is TRBV4-2 and J usage is TRBJ1-2; D ambiguous. The CDR3 is 18 amino acids. V was pared by 0 bases and J by 0 bases, with 17 bases between. Germline values: CDR1 LGHNA, CDR2 YNFKEQ. As DNA, the CDR3 is TGTGCCAGCAGCCAAGATCGTTTAGCAGGTCAAGCTAACTATGGCTACACCTTC. It yields the protein CASSQDRLAGQANYGYTF.

This clone has a handful of counts. The chain is built from TRBV4-2 and TRBJ1-3, with D unresolved. From germline, CDR1 is LGHNA and CDR2 YNFKEQ. This CDR3 region has 15 residues. Trimming took 4 bases from V and 0 from J, leaving 10 bases between them. DNA for the CDR3: TGTGCCAGCAGCCTCCCGGGGAGCTCTGGAAACACCATATATTTT. Amino acids: CASSLPGSSGNTIYF.

DNA of the CDR3: TGTGCCAGCAGCTTAGATGGGGGGCCTAGCTCCTACGAGCAGTACTTC. This codes for CASSLDGGPSSYEQYF. The chain carries TRBV7-2 and TRBJ2-7; perhaps D is TRBD1 or TRBD2 (6 bases each). V shed 1 base and J shed 0 bases, with 13 bases lying between them. CDR1 and CDR2 from the germline V gene are SGHTA and FQGNSA. This CDR3 is built from 16 residues.

The chain has TRBV15 and TRBJ1-2, with D possibly TRBD1 on 6 matching bases. Trimming removed 1 base at V and 4 bases at J, with 10 bases between. CDR1 is LNHNV, CDR2 YYDKDF, per germline (reference sequence). This CDR3 comprises 14 residues. CDR3 protein: CATSRGTERYGYTF. The DNA of the CDR3 is TGTGCCACCAGCAGAGGGACAGAACGCTATGGCTACACCTTC.

The chain employs TRBV6-6 and TRBJ2-7; 8 bases map to TRBD1. Per the germline V gene, CDR1 is MNHNY and CDR2 is SVGAGI (reference sequence). This CDR3 has 15 amino acids. Trimming removed 6 bases from V and 9 bases from J; junction bases left unmatched: 16. DNA for the CDR3: TGTGCCAGCAGGCCGACAGGGGTTTCCCCTACGAGGCAGTACTTC. Protein: CASRPTGVSPTRQYF.

The chain employs TRBV19 and TRBJ1-5, with D uncertain. Germline CDR1 and CDR2: LNHDA and SQIVND (reference sequence). Trimming pared 7 bases from V and 2 bases from J, leaving 12 bases between. The CDR3 sequence is 14 residues long. The CDR3 spells CASTVRKGNQPQHF. CDR3 DNA sequence: TGTGCCAGTACCGTGAGGAAAGGCAATCAGCCCCAGCATTTT.

The V gene is TRBV7-3, the J gene TRBJ2-5; possibly TRBD2 for D (7 bases). The CDR3 contains 13 residues. V was trimmed by 5 bases and J by 5 bases, leaving 12 bases between them. Germline V gene data show CDR1 as SGHTA and CDR2 as FQGTGA. CDR3 residues: CASSPQGGETQYF. In nucleotides, the CDR3 is TGTGCCAGCAGCCCACAGGGAGGGGAGACCCAGTACTTC.

This clone was counted a single time. The chain links TRBV10-3 to TRBJ2-7; the D call may be TRBD1 or TRBD2 (5 bases each). V lost 7 bases and J lost 4, with 20 bases in between. The CDR3 has 15 amino acids. Germline-derived CDR1 and CDR2 are ENHRY and SYGVKD. The CDR3 nucleotides are TGTGCCATCACCGAGGGGCGGTCTGACTCTTACGAGCAGTACTTC. Protein product: CAITEGRSDSYEQYF.

This clone was observed a handful of times. The chain is built from TRBV15 and TRBJ2-1, with D possibly being TRBD1 or TRBD2 (5 bases each). This CDR3 has 16 amino acids. V dropped 3 bases and J dropped 0 bases, with 12 bases sitting between them. Germline values: CDR1 LNHNV, CDR2 YYDKDF (reference sequence). The CDR3, as DNA: TGTGCCACCAGCAGCCGAGGGGAAAGCTCCTACAATGAGCAGTTCTTC. Amino acids: CATSSRGESSYNEQFF.

V gene TRBV4-3 combines with J gene TRBJ1-4; D possibly corresponds to TRBD1 (5 bases). The V end was cut by 1 base, the J end by 4 bases, with 19 bases between. The CDR3 is 18 residues long. Germline loops: CDR1 LGHNA, CDR2 YSLEER. CDR3 DNA sequence: TGCGCCAGCAGCCAAGGAAGTGCAGGGACCGCTCTTAATGAAAAACTGTTTTTT. Translation gives CASSQGSAGTALNEKLFF.

Worth noting for this clone: The junction and the germline gene differ at one end; a read error may be behind it. The chain carries TRBV14 and TRBJ2-7, with a weak D call TRBD2 (6 bases). Germline V gene sequence: CDR1 SGHDN, CDR2 FVKESK. CDR3 length: 15 residues. In DNA, the CDR3 is TGTGCCAGCAGCCGAGCGGGCCAAGGAGGCTACGAGCAGTACTTT. Its translation is CASSRAGQGGYEQYF.

The V gene is TRBV4-2, the J gene TRBJ2-3; D gene ambiguous. There are 14 residues in the CDR3. The germline CDR1 and CDR2 sequences are LGHNA and YNFKEQ. V dropped 2 bases and J dropped 0 bases, with 6 bases sitting between them. The CDR3 is CASSQTTSTDTQYF. Here the CDR3 DNA reads TGTGCCAGCAGCCAAACGACTAGCACAGATACGCAGTATTTT.

The J gene is TRBJ2-7, the V gene TRBV10-3; 9 nucleotides line up with TRBD1. Germline V gene sequence: CDR1 ENHRY, CDR2 SYGVKD. V dropped 10 bases and J dropped 6; count of bases not matched to a gene: 13. There are 14 residues in the CDR3. In DNA form, the CDR3 reads TGTGCCACGCGGGGGACAGGGCTCCTTTCCGAGCAGTACTTC. Its translation is CATRGTGLLSEQYF.